The clone carrying this T cell receptor beta chain came up a few times. Antigen: not known. The data derive from a study of early T cells in non-severe SARS-CoV-2 infection. The CDR3 length is 14 residues. Germline values: CDR1 SGHRS, CDR2 YFSETQ. With 5 bases clipped from V and 5 bases from J, the junction kept 5 bases outside the gene matches. Study-wide results and caveats: Private and CD4 specificities were missed by VDJdb matching, which favored anti-spike CD8 responses.

The protocol attached unique molecular identifiers to individual cDNA molecules. TCRdb redid the calling of the 5' RACE reads with MiXCR, one entry per CDR3 protein. This sample has under 70,000 distinct CDR3 sequences, with around 5.7% found just once. The J gene is TRBJ2-7, the V gene TRBV5-1; 12 bases agree with TRBD2. The source is an adult who was a healthcare worker with PCR-confirmed SARS-CoV-2 infection or an uninfected control (not recorded which). Sequencing used whole blood, obtained at baseline. DNA of the CDR3: TGCGCCAGCAGGACTAGCGGGAGTATCCACGAGCAGTACTTC. This encodes CASRTSGSIHEQYF.